The subject of this entry is one T cell receptor (beta chain). This clonotype has a handful of counts. Its antigen is not yet known. No base-level quality is on record; no much larger clone is a single base apart. The data stem from a study of identical twins (dated by TCRdb to the mid-2010s). Concerning the study at large: To test whether fetal clonotypes persist, the study used deep sequencing on TCR alpha and beta repertoires from monozygotic twins, unrelated adults of various ages, and cord blood. To rule out contamination, the twin experiments were replicated at different times with different library preparation protocols.

Receptor amplification or capture employed 5' RACE. These reads were obtained on an Illumina HiSeq 2000. Template switching added a universal primer binding site, and the final cDNA carried a unique molecular identifier that allowed TCR cDNA molecules to be counted accurately. Specific primers in the conserved constant-segment region were used to synthesize first-strand cDNA for TCR alpha and beta chains. To control for contamination, every cDNA library was double barcoded, receiving both a SMART-Mk sample barcode and Illumina barcodes. TruSeq adapter sequences and Illumina sample barcodes were added in two successive PCR steps. TCR alpha and beta cDNA libraries were sequenced on the Illumina HiSeq platform with custom primers. In the original analysis: Raw reads were processed with MiGEC to extract unique molecular identifiers, and MiXCR was used to determine CDR3 positions. Recombination models were inferred per individual with the repgenHMM and IGoR tools using an EM algorithm. The tcR package in R was used for shared clonotype analysis, with sharing normalized by the product of cloneset sizes. To study raw recombination without the effects of thymic and clonal selection, out-of-frame nonproductive sequences were analyzed. In-frame beta chains were kept once TCRdb had trimmed the public reads at Q25 with fastp and called clones with MiXCR. Every CDR3 protein is listed once, alongside the most common genes and DNA of its rows. These V and J calls derive from TCRdb rather than the authors' analysis. The sample table shows fewer than 450,000 distinct CDR3 sequences, and approximately 8.7% are seen once. 8.5% to 10% of the sample rests with the top ten.

Every donor in the study was a healthy Caucasian. The researchers also sequenced three unrelated adults who were not twins: a male aged 18 to 30, a male aged 50 to 59, and a female aged 50 to 59. Miltenyi CD45RO+ enrichment and human naive T-cell isolation kits were used to isolate memory (CD45RO+) and naive T cells from PBMC. What the study reported, not specific to this receptor: The excess sharing between twins in beta out-of-frame sequences was weaker because fewer shared sequences reduced the signal-to-noise ratio. Fewer insertions were carried by abundant cord blood beta clonotypes; a weaker similar trend was observed in young adult naive repertoires, while no such trend was observed in memory repertoires. Because the same donors could not be followed over many years, conclusions were based on cross-sectional statistical analysis. Zero-insertion analyses could be partly confounded by invariant T cells such as MAIT and iNKT, although diverse VJ usage argued against such confounding for most clonotypes. Out-of-frame TCR alpha sequences shared between twins showed an excess of low generation-probability sequences compared with coincidental sharing between unrelated individuals. In monozygotic twins, recombination models systematically underestimated out-of-frame TCR alpha sharing, but the models matched the sharing seen between unrelated individuals.

Measured from the cysteine to the phenylalanine, the CDR3 is 15 residues long. The CDR3 DNA has 45 bases and is translated from base 1. A distance of 19 bases separates the germline ends of V and J, which lose 5 bases and 5 bases respectively. The germline V gene (reference sequence) specifies MNHNY as CDR1 and SVGAGI as CDR2. This TCR was sampled from a woman aged 45-65 years in good health. The sequenced material came from naive T cells sorted from blood. According to the study, the label for this sample's cell subset or site signals: cells isolated with a human naive T-cell isolation kit. The chain is assembled from TRBV6-6 and TRBJ2-7; TRBD2 could be the D gene, as 6 bases match. The CDR3 amino acid sequence is: CASSPQNRGKDEQYF. The nucleotide sequence is TGTGCCAGCAGTCCCCAAAACCGGGGGAAGGACGAGCAGTACTTC.